This is a list of T cell receptor beta chains from one sample in a study of T-cell memory formation after mild COVID-19. MiXCR, applied by TCRdb to the 5' RACE reads, yields one record per CDR3 protein. The sample has some 120,000 distinct CDR3 sequences, roughly 6% seen once. The sample consisted of PBMCs or a T cell subset sorted from them (not recorded which). Source of these receptors: an adult woman who had mild COVID-19 (a few samples of this study predate the infection). Cell type and time point are not known. CDR3s include the opening cysteine and the closing phenylalanine or tryptophan. Each record gives: D gene, V gene, J gene, clone size, CDR3 protein, CDR3 DNA. The D gene is left open where the match is weak. The size entry is marked missing in some rows and otherwise reads once, few, many or a size class.

D: .; V: TRBV19; J: TRBJ2-3; size: .; CDR3: CASSKGGPQYF; DNA: TGTGCCAGTAGTAAAGGAGGTCCGCAGTATTTT
D: .; V: TRBV19; J: TRBJ1-1; size: few; CDR3: CASSMIGDGEAFF; DNA: TGTGCCAGTAGTATGATAGGGGACGGTGAAGCTTTCTTT
D: .; V: TRBV7-9; J: TRBJ2-1; size: .; CDR3: CDSSSLWMNEQFF; DNA: TGTGACAGCAGCAGCCTTTGGATGAATGAGCAGTTCTTC
D: .; V: TRBV7-9; J: TRBJ1-6; size: .; CDR3: CASSFFGQPNSPLHF; DNA: TGTGCCAGCAGCTTCTTCGGACAGCCTAATTCACCCCTCCACTTT
D: .; V: TRBV20-1; J: TRBJ2-3; size: .; CDR3: CSATGTGSTDTQYF; DNA: TGCAGTGCGACAGGAACAGGCAGCACAGATACGCAGTATTTT
D: .; V: TRBV20-1; J: TRBJ1-1; size: few; CDR3: CSASSVRVAHVEAFF; DNA: TGCAGTGCTAGTTCGGTTAGGGTTGCTCATGTTGAAGCTTTCTTT
D: TRBD2; V: TRBV12-3/TRBV12-4; J: TRBJ2-3; size: many; CDR3: CASSYRVRLAREETDTQYF; DNA: TGTGCCAGCAGTTACCGCGTAAGGTTAGCGCGGGAGGAAACAGATACGCAGTATTTT
D: .; V: TRBV27; J: TRBJ1-6; size: few; CDR3: CASSLLNSPLHF; DNA: TGTGCCAGCAGTTTACTCAATTCACCCCTCCACTTT
D: .; V: TRBV5-1; J: TRBJ2-2; size: .; CDR3: CASSWAVVGTGELFF; DNA: TGCGCCAGCAGCTGGGCCGTCGTTGGGACCGGGGAGCTGTTTTTT
D: TRBD1; V: TRBV10-3; J: TRBJ2-1; size: few; CDR3: CAIRGTGGHEQFF; DNA: TGTGCCATCAGGGGGACAGGAGGGCATGAGCAGTTCTTC